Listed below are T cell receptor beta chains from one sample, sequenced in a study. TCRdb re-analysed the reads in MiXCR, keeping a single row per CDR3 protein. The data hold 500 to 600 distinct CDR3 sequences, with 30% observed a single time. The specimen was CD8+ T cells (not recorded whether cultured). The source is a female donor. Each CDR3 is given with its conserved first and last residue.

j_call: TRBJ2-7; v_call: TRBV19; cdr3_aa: CASSIRAGWEQYF
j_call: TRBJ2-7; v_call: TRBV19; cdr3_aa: CASSTRSTVEQYF
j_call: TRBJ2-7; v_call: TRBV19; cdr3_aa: CASSIRAGYDQYF
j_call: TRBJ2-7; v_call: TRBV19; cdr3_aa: CASSIRSSQEQYF
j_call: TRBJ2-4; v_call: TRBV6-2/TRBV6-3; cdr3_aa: CASSYPRDAGTSLDIQYF
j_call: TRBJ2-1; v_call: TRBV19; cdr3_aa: CASGLISYNEQFF
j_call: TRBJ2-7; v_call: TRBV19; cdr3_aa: CASSIRAGYGQYF
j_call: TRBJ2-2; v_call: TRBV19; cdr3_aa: CASSARASGELFF
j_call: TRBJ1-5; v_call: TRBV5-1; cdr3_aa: CASSLQGNQPQHF
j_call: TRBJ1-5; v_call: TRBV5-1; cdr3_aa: CASSLVGGGPQHF
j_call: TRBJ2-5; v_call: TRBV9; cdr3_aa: CASSVGRTSQETQYF